Listed below are T cell receptor beta chains from one sample, sequenced in a study of CD8 T cells in ankylosing spondylitis. TCRdb ran MiXCR on the 5' RACE reads and lists one entry per CDR3 protein. This sample has approximately 140,000 distinct CDR3 sequences, with approximately 10% found just once. The material sequenced was blood, either unsorted or a sorted T cell fraction (not recorded which). These receptor sequences come from a male donor with ankylosing spondylitis or in good health (not recorded which). CDR3s include the opening cysteine and the closing phenylalanine or tryptophan. A D gene is named only where the DNA matches it firmly. Expanded clones are given a class, and other clones once, few, many or no size at all.

D: .
size: many
V: TRBV12-3/TRBV12-4
J: TRBJ2-7
CDR3: CASSPYSAGSYEQYF
DNA: TGTGCCAGCAGCCCATATTCGGCAGGGTCCTACGAGCAGTACTTC

D: .
size: many
V: TRBV20-1
J: TRBJ2-1
CDR3: CSAIRYGSRNEQFF
DNA: TGCAGTGCTATACGGTACGGGAGTCGGAATGAGCAGTTCTTC

D: TRBD2
size: few
V: TRBV11-2
J: TRBJ2-7
CDR3: CASSARTSGTTYEQYF
DNA: TGTGCCAGCAGCGCGAGGACTAGCGGGACTACCTACGAGCAGTACTTC

D: TRBD1
size: many
V: TRBV4-1
J: TRBJ1-2
CDR3: CASSQTDRGGYGYTF
DNA: TGCGCCAGCAGCCAGACAGACAGGGGGGGCTATGGCTACACCTTC

D: .
size: many
V: TRBV6-2/TRBV6-3
J: TRBJ2-1
CDR3: CASSYSGLSNEQFF
DNA: TGTGCCAGCAGTTACAGCGGATTAAGCAATGAGCAGTTCTTC

D: .
size: .
V: TRBV4-3
J: TRBJ2-3
CDR3: CASSQDLGGSTDTQYF
DNA: TGCGCCAGCAGCCAAGATCTGGGCGGGAGCACAGATACGCAGTATTTT

D: TRBD1
size: many
V: TRBV5-1
J: TRBJ2-1
CDR3: CASAQGTDYNEQFF
DNA: TGCGCCAGCGCCCAGGGGACAGATTACAATGAGCAGTTCTTC

D: TRBD2
size: few
V: TRBV5-1
J: TRBJ2-7
CDR3: CASSLGTSGIYEQYF
DNA: TGCGCCAGCAGCTTAGGCACTAGCGGTATCTACGAGCAGTACTTC

D: .
size: many
V: TRBV15
J: TRBJ2-5
CDR3: CATREGKETQYF
DNA: TGTGCCACCAGAGAGGGAAAAGAGACCCAGTACTTC

D: .
size: many
V: TRBV3-1
J: TRBJ1-1
CDR3: CASSPTDTEAFF
DNA: TGTGCCAGCAGCCCGACAGACACTGAAGCTTTCTTT